This TCR beta chain stems from a study of metastatic and nonmetastatic thyroid tumors (dated by TCRdb to the early 2020s). With regard to the full study: The researchers compared repertoires between peripheral blood samples and tumor or nodule tissue samples from patients with malignant or benign thyroid disease. Overall study outcomes, separate from this receptor: TCR beta diversity was reported as significantly higher in malignant tumors than in benign nodules, in both blood and tumor samples.

No patient had received any treatment before thyroid surgery. The study retrospectively analysed patient clinical samples collected from about 2012 to 2019 using T-cell receptor beta sequencing. Including cysteine and phenylalanine, the CDR3 has 15 amino acids. Just the 45-base CDR3 DNA is kept, in frame starting at base 1. V and J are trimmed by 6 bases and 8 bases, and the gene matches miss 10 bases of the junction. In the germline V gene, CDR1 corresponds to MNHNS and CDR2 to SASEGT. The method behind the library was PCR. The sequencer was an Illumina HiSeq 4000. High-throughput sequencing was used to profile the TCR beta-chain CDR3 region of every patient. Concerning the study's data processing: CDR3 differences across clinicopathological groups were used to build a classifier for discriminating distant-metastatic papillary thyroid cancer patients. The Shannon index was used to measure repertoire diversity, and the Morisita-Horn index was used to measure how similar tumor and blood repertoires were. TCRdb's own reprocessing of the public reads used fastp at Q25 and MiXCR and kept productive beta chains. The V and J calls and clone size come from TCRdb's table, not from the authors' own analysis. For this sample the table gives tens of thousands of clones, of which 30% were detected only once. Of the sample, around 32% falls within the top ten clones.

This clone was observed at least ten times. The target of this receptor is not known. The sample holds no much larger clone one base away, and base qualities are not on file. The receptor chain draws on TRBV6-1 and TRBJ2-1; 10 bases in the middle match TRBD1. The clonotype was recovered from a female donor with papillary thyroid cancer or a benign thyroid nodule (not recorded which). Some clones in this sample may be carry-over from other donors' samples. The sequencing input was blood. The nucleotide sequence is TGTGCCAGCAGACCGTCTCGGGACAGGGGCGATGAGCAGTTCTTC. Translated, it gives CASRPSRDRGDEQFF.